One sample yielded the 21 T cell receptor beta chains listed below, sequenced in a study of OX40 agonist ivuxolimab in advanced cancers. Repertoires were generated with immunoSEQ multiplex PCR, while TCRdb's copy carries only in-frame clones and drops some. Of 70,000 to 75,000 clones in the sample, about 88% were seen once. The sequenced sample was CD4+ or CD8+ T cells sorted from blood, obtained in a trial of the OX40 agonist ivuxolimab. These receptors all stem from an adult with an advanced solid tumor such as melanoma, head and neck, liver or kidney cancer.

This clone showed up just a few times. The rearrangement links TRBV5-4 to TRBJ2-3, with unresolved D. With 3 bases removed from V and 5 bases from J, the gap between germline ends came to 10 bases. Germline V CDR1 and CDR2: SGHNT, YYREEE (reference sequence). The CDR3 has 13 residues. The CDR3, as DNA: TGTGCCAGCAGCTCTAGTAACCGAGATACGCAGTATTTT. Encoded protein: CASSSSNRDTQYF.

This clone appeared a single time. The genes are TRBV28 and TRBJ1-1; 8 bases line up with TRBD1. The CDR3 runs 16 residues. The V and J ends lost 3 bases and 0 bases, in that order; junction bases with no gene match: 6. Looked up from germline, CDR1 is MDHEN and CDR2 is SYDVKM. CDR3 loop: CASSFGDRPLNTEAFF. The DNA of the CDR3 is TGTGCCAGCAGTTTCGGGGACAGGCCACTGAACACTGAAGCTTTCTTT.

The chain has TRBV5-5 and TRBJ2-5, with D possibly called TRBD1 or TRBD2 (5 bases each). Trimming took off 2 bases at V and 3 bases at J, with 11 bases between the two ends. The CDR3 extends over 14 amino acids. Per the germline V gene, CDR1 is SGHKS and CDR2 is YYEKEE (reference sequence). The CDR3 reads CASSFRQGEETQYF. The CDR3 DNA reads as TGTGCCAGCAGCTTTCGTCAGGGAGAAGAGACCCAGTACTTC.

CDR3 in amino acids: CASSPRVDLYGYTF. The CDR3 bases are TGTGCCAGTAGCCCCAGGGTAGATCTCTATGGCTACACCTTC. The genes are TRBV19 and TRBJ1-2; D might be TRBD1 (5 bases). CDR1 is LNHDA and CDR2 is SQIVND in the germline V gene (reference sequence). V lost 6 bases and J lost 4, with 15 bases in between. The CDR3 has 14 amino acids.

The CDR3 is CASSPDREGNEKLFF. DNA of the CDR3: TGCGCCAGCAGCCCGGACAGGGAGGGGAATGAAAAACTGTTTTTT. This chain joins TRBV4-3 and TRBJ1-4; 8 nucleotides agree with TRBD1. The V and J ends lost 4 bases and 5 bases, in that order; junction bases with no gene match: 6. The CDR3 covers 15 residues. Germline values: CDR1 LGHNA, CDR2 YSLEER.

The sample holds one count of this clone. V and J are TRBV7-9 and TRBJ2-2; 8 nucleotides line up with TRBD2. This CDR3 comprises 15 residues. The V and J ends lost 2 bases and 5 bases, in that order; junction bases with no gene match: 4. CDR1 is SEHNR, CDR2 FQNEAQ, per germline (reference sequence). The CDR3 bases are TGTGCCAGCAGCTTACTCGGGACTAGTACCGGGGAGCTGTTTTTT. It codes for CASSLLGTSTGELFF.

The CDR3 reads CASSQRLLAGGHEQYF. In nucleotides, the CDR3 is TGTGCCAGCAGCCAACGTTTACTAGCGGGAGGTCACGAGCAGTACTTC. The chain couples TRBV27 to TRBJ2-7, with 12 bases aligning to TRBD2. There are 16 residues in the CDR3. V was pared by 6 bases and J by 5 bases, with 11 bases of the junction left unmatched. The germline V gene has CDR1 MNHEY and CDR2 SMNVEV (reference sequence).

This sequence joins TRBV28 and TRBJ1-1; D may be TRBD1 (5 bases). The CDR3 runs 15 residues. Germline V gene lookup returns CDR1 MDHEN and CDR2 SYDVKM. The ends were cut back, 5 bases at V and 2 bases at J, with 15 bases in the middle. The CDR3 spells CASSPAGGGNTEAFF. The DNA for the CDR3 is TGTGCCAGCAGTCCTGCTGGGGGGGGAAACACTGAAGCTTTCTTT.

The rearrangement joins TRBV18 to TRBJ1-1, with D possibly TRBD1 on 5 matching bases. The length of the CDR3 is 13 residues. The V end was cut by 6 bases, the J end by 0 bases, with 8 bases between. CDR1 and CDR2 (germline): KGHSH, LQKENI. The CDR3 DNA sequence: TGTGCCAGCTCGGGGGTATTGAACACTGAAGCTTTCTTT. Its translation: CASSGVLNTEAFF. Variable domain in full (rest from reference TRBV18 and TRBJ1-1): NAGVMQNPRHLVRRRGQEARLRCSPMKGHSHVYWYRQLPEEGLKFMVYLQKENIIDESGMPKERFSAEFPKEGPSILRIQQVVRGDSAAYFCASSGVLNTEAFFGQGTRLTVV.

The rearrangement uses TRBV5-8 and TRBJ1-4, with a possible D match to TRBD1 (6 bases). Between the trimmed V and J ends, which lost 1 base and 7 bases, there was a span of 14 bases. This CDR3 spans 15 amino acids. Germline CDR1 and CDR2: SGHTS and YDEGEE. CDR3 sequence (DNA): TGTGCCAGCAGCTTGTTTGGGGGCGCAGGTGAAAAACTGTTTTTT. Translated, it gives CASSLFGGAGEKLFF. Combining the CDR3 with reference TRBV5-8 and TRBJ1-4 gives the whole variable domain EAGVTQSPTHLIKTRGQQATLRCSPISGHTSVYWYQQALGLGLQFLLWYDEGEERNRGNFPPRFSGRQFPNYSSELNVNALELEDSALYLCASSLFGGAGEKLFFGSGTQLSVL.

CDR3 loop: CASSVWEARVEQYF. CDR3 DNA sequence: TGTGCCAGCAGTGTATGGGAAGCCCGGGTCGAGCAGTACTTC. This chain connects TRBV6-1 to TRBJ2-7; no clear D. Germline V lookup: CDR1 MNHNS, CDR2 SASEGT. Trimming stripped 4 bases from V and 6 bases from J, with 16 bases between. The CDR3 spans 14 residues.

This clone appeared a single time. The J gene is TRBJ1-2, the V gene TRBV21-1. TRBV21-1 is a documented pseudogene. CDR3 size: 9 residues. The CDR3 is CSRFGGYTF. The CDR3 coding sequence is TGTTCCCGGTTCGGAGGCTACACCTTC.

The count of this clone is one. The chain recombines TRBV29-1 with TRBJ2-7; 10 nucleotides align to TRBD1. CDR3 length equals 17 residues. V lost 1 base, J lost 6 bases, and 15 bases stayed unmatched. Germline values: CDR1 SQVTM, CDR2 ANQGSEA. CDR3 in amino acids: CSVEGSNVRTGGGEQYF. In DNA, the CDR3 is TGCAGCGTTGAAGGCTCTAACGTAAGGACAGGGGGGGGCGAGCAGTACTTC.

The V gene is TRBV18, the J gene TRBJ2-7, with 7 nucleotides matching TRBD1. Germline V CDR1 and CDR2: KGHSH, LQKENI. The CDR3 covers 12 residues. V was clipped by 3 bases and J by 6 bases; unmatched bases: 2. CDR3 residues: CASSPTGFEQYF. The CDR3 DNA reads TGTGCCAGCTCACCGACAGGGTTCGAGCAGTACTTC.

This chain connects TRBV7-2 to TRBJ1-1; 7 positions match TRBD1. The V segment lost 5 bases and the J segment 0 bases; nucleotides outside the gene matches: 9. This CDR3 region has 16 residues. Germline assignment: CDR1 SGHTA and CDR2 FQGNSA. Here the CDR3 reads CASSGRGQPMNTEAFF. In DNA, the CDR3 is TGTGCCAGCAGCGGCCGGGGACAGCCCATGAACACTGAAGCTTTCTTT.

The V and J genes are TRBV27 and TRBJ2-3; no clear D gene. This CDR3 has 15 amino acids. Germline CDR1 is MNHEY and CDR2 is SMNVEV (reference sequence). V was pared by 0 bases and J by 2 bases, with 9 bases between. The CDR3 is CASSLSSSYTDTQYF. CDR3 DNA sequence: TGTGCCAGCAGTTTATCTAGCAGCTACACAGATACGCAGTATTTT.

The CDR3 here is CASSRGLAASSYNEQFF. For the CDR3, the DNA is TGCGCCAGCAGCAGGGGACTAGCGGCTTCTTCCTACAATGAGCAGTTCTTC. The rearrangement uses TRBV5-1 and TRBJ2-1, with 11 bases that match TRBD2. V dropped 4 bases and J dropped 1; count of bases not matched to a gene: 7. The germline gives CDR1 SGHRS, CDR2 YFSETQ. This CDR3 comprises 17 residues.

This clone was seen a single time. This chain connects TRBV6-4 to TRBJ1-4; D uncertain. Trimming stripped 0 bases from V and 8 bases from J, with 10 bases between. The CDR3 length is 14 residues. CDR1 is MRHNA and CDR2 is SNTAGT in the germline V gene. The chain's CDR3 is CASSDSGNQEKLFF. DNA of the CDR3: TGTGCCAGCAGTGACTCCGGCAACCAAGAAAAACTGTTTTTT.

This clone was recorded a few times. The chain couples TRBV7-6 to TRBJ2-2, with D maybe TRBD1 (7 bases). The ends were cut back, 5 bases at V and 8 bases at J, with 18 bases in the middle. This CDR3 region has 15 residues. Germline V lookup: CDR1 SGHVS, CDR2 FNYEAQ. CDR3 sequence (DNA): TGTGCCAGCAGCCCCCGCGGAGGGGGCGGGGGGGAGCTGTTTTTT. The encoded protein is CASSPRGGGGGELFF. Drawing the rest from reference TRBV7-6 and TRBJ2-2, the complete variable domain is GAGVSQSPRYKVTKRGQDVALRCDPISGHVSLYWYRQALGQGPEFLTYFNYEAQQDKSGLPNDRFSAERPEGSISTLTIQRTEQRDSAMYRCASSPRGGGGGELFFGEGSRLTVL.

V gene TRBV4-1 combines with J gene TRBJ1-2; 8 nucleotides match TRBD1. Germline CDR1 reads MGHRA; CDR2 reads YSYEKL. This CDR3 region has 15 residues. Trimming at V came to 4 bases and at J to 2 bases, leaving 6 bases not matched to a gene. CDR3 protein: CASSPPDRANYGYTF. The CDR3 DNA follows: TGCGCCAGCAGCCCTCCGGACAGGGCCAACTATGGCTACACCTTC.

This chain uses TRBV21-1 with TRBJ2-7. TRBV21-1 is a known pseudogene. This CDR3 has 16 residues. CDR3 DNA: TGTGCCAGCAGCAAAGTATTGGACGGAATCTCCTACGAGCAGTACTTC. Amino acids: CASSKVLDGISYEQYF.